This is a list of T cell receptor beta chains from one sample in a study of naive and memory T cell subsets. TCRdb passed the UMI-ligation and nested PCR reads through MiXCR, listing each CDR3 protein once. The sample holds some 110,000 distinct CDR3 sequences, 36% seen once. Sequencing was done on a sample of central memory CD4+ T cells from blood. These receptors all stem from a human donor in good health. Each CDR3 is given with its conserved first and last residue. The D gene is left open where the match is weak. Size tells how often a clone was seen (once, few, many) or the class of an expanded clone, and some rows leave it out.

V gene	D gene	J gene	clone size	CDR3 DNA	CDR3 protein
TRBV20-1	-	TRBJ1-1	-	TGCAGTGCACCGAGGACGGCGAACACTGAAGCTTTCTTT	CSAPRTANTEAFF
TRBV12-3/TRBV12-4	-	TRBJ1-5	-	TGTGCCAGCAGTTTAGAGGGGATAGGCAATCAGCCCCAGCATTTT	CASSLEGIGNQPQHF
TRBV7-2	-	TRBJ1-3	-	TGTGCCAGCAGCTTATTGTGGGACTCTGGAAACACCATATATTTT	CASSLLWDSGNTIYF
TRBV28	TRBD2	TRBJ2-3	few	TGTGCCAGCAGTTTCGCGGGAGTTACAGATACGCAGTATTTT	CASSFAGVTDTQYF
TRBV7-2	-	TRBJ1-5	-	TGTGCCAGCAGCTATAGTATCAACCAGGGTGGCAATCAGCCCCAGCATTTT	CASSYSINQGGNQPQHF
TRBV7-6	-	TRBJ2-1	-	TGTGCCAGCAGCCGTTACGGGGCCTCTGATGAGCAGTTCTTC	CASSRYGASDEQFF
TRBV20-1	TRBD1	TRBJ2-5	-	TGCAGTGCTAGAGATTCGCGACAGGGGGCGGGAGAGACCCAGTACTTC	CSARDSRQGAGETQYF
TRBV7-3	-	TRBJ2-3	few	TGTGCCAGCAGCCTAGCGCCTTCGAGCACAGATACGCAGTATTTT	CASSLAPSSTDTQYF
TRBV9	TRBD1	TRBJ2-3	-	TGTGCCAGCAGCCCCCATCGAAGGGACAGGGGAGATACGCAGTATTTT	CASSPHRRDRGDTQYF
TRBV11-2	-	TRBJ2-5	-	TGTGCCAGCGGACAAGGGCAAGAGACCCAGTACTTC	CASGQGQETQYF
TRBV10-2	TRBD1	TRBJ2-4	-	TGCGCCAGCAGTGAGTCGACAACCAGAAGAGGGACAGCCTTAACCAAAAACATTCAGTACTTC	CASSESTTRRGTALTKNIQYF
TRBV6-5	TRBD1	TRBJ2-2	few	TGTGCCAGCAGTTGGGGACAGGGGAACACCGGGGAGCTGTTTTTT	CASSWGQGNTGELFF
TRBV5-1	TRBD1	TRBJ2-5	once	TGCGCCAGCAGATCCTCCGGGACAGCACAAGAGACCCAGTACTTC	CASRSSGTAQETQYF
TRBV11-2	-	TRBJ2-7	-	TGTGCCAGCAGCTTGGGGGCCGCGGGTGTACGCTACGAGCAGTACTTC	CASSLGAAGVRYEQYF
TRBV7-9	-	TRBJ1-1	-	TGTGCCAGCAGCTTGAGCAGGGGCGCTGAAGCTTTCTTT	CASSLSRGAEAFF
TRBV5-6	TRBD2	TRBJ2-1	few	TGTGCCAGCAGCCTGGGGGGCGGGAGGCCACATGAGCAGTTCTTC	CASSLGGGRPHEQFF
TRBV18	-	TRBJ1-1	-	TGTGCCAGCTCACCAGTGACGCGGAACACTGAAGCTTTCTTT	CASSPVTRNTEAFF
TRBV7-8	-	TRBJ1-4	-	TGTGCCAGCAGCTTTGGACGGACTGCAACTAATGAAAAACTGTTTTTT	CASSFGRTATNEKLFF
TRBV28	-	TRBJ1-2	-	TGTGCCAGCAGATATCATGGCTACACCTTC	CASRYHGYTF
TRBV18	-	TRBJ1-5	few	TGTGCCAGCTCACCAGGGGGCGGCAATCAGCCCCAGCATTTT	CASSPGGGNQPQHF
TRBV20-1	-	TRBJ1-1	-	TGCAGTGCTAGGTTGGTTGGCACTGAAGCTTTCTTT	CSARLVGTEAFF
TRBV20-1	TRBD2	TRBJ2-7	few	TGCAGTGCTTCTGGGGACGGGACTAGCGGGAAATCGGGGCAGTACTTC	CSASGDGTSGKSGQYF
TRBV24-1	-	TRBJ2-1	few	TGTGCCACCAGTGGGGGAGGAAGCGTGAGCTCCTACAATGAGCAGTTCTTC	CATSGGGSVSSYNEQFF
TRBV10-3	TRBD1	TRBJ2-3	few	TGTGCCATCAGTGAGTCGGACAGGCCCACAGATACGCAGTATTTT	CAISESDRPTDTQYF